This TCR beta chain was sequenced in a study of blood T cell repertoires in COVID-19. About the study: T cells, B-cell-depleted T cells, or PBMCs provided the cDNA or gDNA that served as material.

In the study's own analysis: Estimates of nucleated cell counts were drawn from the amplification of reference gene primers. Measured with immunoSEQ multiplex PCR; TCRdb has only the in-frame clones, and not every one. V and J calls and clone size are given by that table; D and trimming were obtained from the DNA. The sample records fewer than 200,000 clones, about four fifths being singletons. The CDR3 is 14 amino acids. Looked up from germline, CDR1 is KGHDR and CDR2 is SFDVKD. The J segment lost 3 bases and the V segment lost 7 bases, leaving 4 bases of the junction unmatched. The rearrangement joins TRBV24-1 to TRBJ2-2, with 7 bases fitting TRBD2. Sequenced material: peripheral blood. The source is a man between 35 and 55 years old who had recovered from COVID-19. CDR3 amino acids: CATSPGGHTGELFF. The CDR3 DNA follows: TGTGCCACCAGCCCGGGGGGTCACACCGGGGAGCTGTTTTTT.